The entry below describes one TCR beta chain. The antigen is unknown. TCRbeta library construction was performed incorporating unique molecular identifiers. In TCRdb, the PCR reads were re-called with MiXCR into one record per CDR3 protein. The data hold fewer than 150,000 distinct CDR3 sequences, with 20% to 25% observed a single time. V dropped 1 base and J dropped 1 base, with 7 bases sitting between them. CDR3 length equals 14 residues. In germline, CDR1 is SGHTA, CDR2 FQGNSA. The source of the sample is a study of T-cell reconstitution after alpha-beta-depleted transplantation in children. Study outcomes and limitations: Newly produced T cells mostly provided counts and TCRbeta diversity after one year, as hyperexpanded clones declined. Surviving recipient cells, namely T cells and thymic progenitors, were the source of high day-60 TCRbeta diversity in some patients.

The receptor's source is a male patient between 2 and 15 years old who had a stem cell transplant for chronic granulomatous disease, so the T cells may come from the graft donor. The chain links TRBV7-2 to TRBJ2-5; D remains ambiguous. The material was PBMCs, mostly from graft donor cells, obtained 180 days after TCRalphabeta/CD19-depleted stem cell transplant. CDR3 DNA sequence: TGTGCCAGCAGCTTAGTGCCCCGCCAAGAGACCCAGTACTTC. It encodes CASSLVPRQETQYF.